This T cell receptor (beta chain) is from a study of monozygotic twins with inflammatory bowel disease. One entry per CDR3 protein, without DNA, is what TCRdb gives after re-calling the 5' RACE reads. Recorded here are 300,000 to 400,000 distinct CDR3 sequences; the top ten clones represent 2.6%. The blood volume drawn from each donor was about 2.5 ml. The CDR3 covers 14 residues. CDR1 is SGHDT and CDR2 is YYEEEE in the germline V gene. This TCR derives from a human donor with ulcerative colitis or Crohn's disease, or a healthy co-twin of an affected twin (not recorded which). Sequencing input: blood. The V call is TRBV5-6, the J call TRBJ2-7; TCRdb selects TRBD1, and the lack of DNA leaves this call unchecked. The CDR3: CASSLAGGDYEQYF.